Included here is one TCR beta chain sequence, with context. The antigen is unknown. This sample was taken from a study of OX40 agonist ivuxolimab in advanced cancers. Study overall: The dose-escalation cohort was about 86% male, with a mean age of approximately 61 years, ranging roughly 23 to 85. Having had anti-PD-1, anti-PD-L1 or anti-CTLA-4 therapy before was allowed, and under 50% had some.

There are 16 residues in the CDR3. Germline CDR1 and CDR2: LGHNA and YSLEER. V lost 1 base to trimming and J lost 1 base, with 11 bases between them. Study-level findings and limits: Both CD4+ and CD8+ T cell populations in blood had undergone clonal expansion by week 6 at 0.1 to 3.0 mg/kg.

Clones were sequenced by immunoSEQ multiplex PCR, and TCRdb holds only the in-frame ones, with some missing. The sample has 95,000 to 100,000 clones, around 92% seen once. The material sequenced was CD4+ or CD8+ T cells sorted from blood, taken in a trial of the OX40 agonist ivuxolimab. V is TRBV4-3 and J is TRBJ1-5, with D possibly matching TRBD1 (5 bases). This TCR was recovered from an adult with an advanced solid tumor such as melanoma, head and neck, liver or kidney cancer. CDR3 loop: CASSQVAWDSNQPQHF. CDR3 sequence (DNA): TGCGCCAGCAGCCAAGTCGCCTGGGACAGCAATCAGCCCCAGCATTTT.